This T cell receptor beta chain originates from a study of cytomegalovirus exposure and HLA in healthy donors. Researchers ran the PCR with 60 Vbeta and 13 Jbeta primers. Profiled with immunoSEQ multiplex PCR; TCRdb holds only in-frame clones, not every one. There are roughly 170,000 clones in the sample; around three quarters occur only once, and 1.5% to 2% lies in the top ten. The sample holds a few counts of this clone. The clonotype originates from a woman in her 30s in good health and CMV-seronegative. Sequenced material: PBMCs.

The CDR3 DNA reads as TGTGCCAGCAGTGAATCAGGGGGCCAAGAGACCCAGTACTTC. Its protein product is CASSESGGQETQYF. This chain links TRBV25-1 with TRBJ2-5; 7 nucleotides align to TRBD1. Trimming took 1 base from V and 1 from J; bases not matched to a gene: 0. CDR3 length: 14 residues. Germline CDR1 MGHDK, CDR2 SYGVNS.